This record looks at one T cell receptor beta chain sequence and its context. Method: immunoSEQ multiplex PCR; TCRdb's copy keeps in-frame clones and lacks some. The table lists about 230,000 clones, 70% to 85% of them singletons. This sample stems from a study of blood T cell repertoires in COVID-19. Study-level background: In each case, the material was cDNA or gDNA derived from T cells, B-cell-depleted T cells, or PBMCs.

This CDR3 is built from 12 residues. The germline CDR1 and CDR2 sequences are LNHDA and SQIVND (reference sequence). V was pared by 2 bases and J by 7 bases, with 8 bases between. Source material: peripheral blood. The TCR comes from a man in his forties or fifties who had recovered from COVID-19. The chain couples TRBV19 to TRBJ1-2; D not certain. The CDR3 loop is CASSIRGVGYTF. The DNA of the CDR3 is TGTGCCAGTAGTATACGCGGGGTTGGCTACACCTTC.